The 19 T cell receptor beta chains presented below share a single source sample, sequenced in a study of Ad26.COV2.S vaccination and SARS-CoV-2 variants. Assay used: immunoSEQ multiplex PCR; TCRdb lists only in-frame clones, some missing. The sample lists just over 350,000 clones; about 90% were seen once. The sequencing used peripheral blood, collected after recovery from COVID-19. These receptors all stem from a human donor who had recovered from COVID-19.

The count of this clone is one. The chain combines TRBV4-1 with TRBJ2-6, with D maybe TRBD1 (6 bases). Trimming left V 7 bases short and J 0 bases short, with 16 bases between. The CDR3 contains 17 residues. The V gene's germline CDR1 is MGHRA and CDR2 YSYEKL. The CDR3 spells CASTGTRNLSGANVLTF. Here the CDR3 DNA reads TGCGCCAGCACGGGGACACGCAACCTCTCTGGGGCCAACGTCCTGACTTTC.

In its sample, this clone was seen a few times. This chain connects TRBV25-1 to TRBJ1-2; TRBD1 matches 9 bases. This CDR3 spans 15 amino acids. Germline V lookup: CDR1 MGHDK, CDR2 SYGVNS. V trimming: 1 base; J trimming: 5 bases; junction bases outside the gene matches: 5. The CDR3 DNA sequence: TGTGCCAGCAGTGAATTCCCGGGACAGGGATATGGCTACACCTTC. Translated: CASSEFPGQGYGYTF.

V and J are TRBV5-6 and TRBJ2-7; 8 nucleotides match TRBD1. The CDR3 is 14 residues long. Losses at the gene ends were 2 bases for V and 2 bases for J; bases not matched to a gene: 3. CDR1 SGHDT and CDR2 YYEEEE come from the germline V gene. CDR3 amino acids: CASSLGTGTYEQYF. In nucleotides, the CDR3 is TGTGCCAGCAGCTTAGGGACAGGAACCTACGAGCAGTACTTC.

The chain has TRBV4-1 and TRBJ2-7; tentatively, D is TRBD1 or TRBD2 (5 bases each). The germline V gene has CDR1 MGHRA and CDR2 YSYEKL. The V end was cut by 3 bases, the J end by 6 bases, with 15 bases between. The CDR3 is 14 amino acids. CDR3: CASSQSGTIGEQYF. In DNA form, the CDR3 reads TGCGCCAGCAGCCAGTCGGGGACCATCGGCGAGCAGTACTTC.

The gene calls are TRBV5-1 and TRBJ2-7; perhaps D is TRBD1 or TRBD2 (6 bases each). CDR3 length: 13 amino acids. Germline CDR1 and CDR2: SGHRS and YFSETQ. Trimming took off 4 bases at V and 8 bases at J, with 16 bases between the two ends. The CDR3: CASSLMEGVKQYF. The CDR3 coding sequence is TGCGCCAGCAGCCTCATGGAGGGGGTCAAGCAGTACTTC.

The chain joins TRBV13 to TRBJ2-1, with TRBD2 identical over 8 bases. CDR3 size: 15 residues. Germline V CDR1 and CDR2: PRHDT, FYEKMQ (reference sequence). V lost 5 bases, J lost 4 bases, and 7 bases stayed unmatched. In DNA, the CDR3 is TGTGCCAGCAGCCCTTACGGGGGGGCTTACAATGAGCAGTTCTTC. Its translation: CASSPYGGAYNEQFF.

This clone was recorded only once. V usage is TRBV7-9 and J usage is TRBJ1-2; maybe TRBD1 (5 bases). Germline assignment: CDR1 SEHNR and CDR2 FQNEAQ (reference sequence). V lost 1 base and J 6 bases, leaving 9 bases between the germline ends. This CDR3 is built from 13 residues. The CDR3 here is CASSLGREDGYTF. The CDR3, as DNA: TGTGCCAGCAGCTTAGGCAGGGAGGATGGCTACACCTTC.

A single count supports this clone. The germline gene is not matched at one end of the junction; a read error may be the cause. The J gene is TRBJ1-2, the V gene TRBV20-1; TRBD1 matches at 9 bases. Germline V gene lookup returns CDR1 DFQATT and CDR2 SNEGSKA (reference sequence). CDR3 size: 10 residues. Here the CDR3 DNA reads TGCAGTGCCACCGGGGACAGGGCGGTCTTC. It encodes CSATGDRAVF.

The chain employs TRBV5-1 and TRBJ1-2; perhaps TRBD1 as D (5 bases). The CDR3 loop spans 17 amino acids. Trimming removed 2 bases from V and 4 bases from J, with 21 bases in between. Germline V gene data show CDR1 as SGHRS and CDR2 as YFSETQ. For the CDR3, the DNA is TGCGCCAGCAGCTTAACGAATCTCAGGGAGAAGGCCTATGGCTACACCTTC. Translation gives CASSLTNLREKAYGYTF.

This clone was counted between two and nine times. This chain uses TRBV7-9 with TRBJ2-7, with 7 bases aligning to TRBD1. CDR3 length: 13 residues. V lost 3 bases, J lost 5 bases, and 4 bases stayed unmatched. Germline values: CDR1 SEHNR, CDR2 FQNEAQ (reference sequence). The CDR3 reads CASSFRGQDEQYF. DNA of the CDR3: TGTGCCAGCAGCTTTAGGGGGCAGGACGAGCAGTACTTC.

This chain links TRBV13 with TRBJ1-2; TRBD1 might be the D (5 bases). V was trimmed by 6 bases and J by 3 bases, leaving 11 bases between them. This CDR3 spans 13 amino acids. Germline V CDR1 and CDR2: PRHDT, FYEKMQ (reference sequence). This CDR3 reads CASRLEGDYGYTF. The CDR3 DNA reads TGTGCCAGCAGACTGGAAGGGGACTATGGCTACACCTTC.

This chain uses TRBV5-1 with TRBJ2-1, with 7 bases matching TRBD1. There are 14 residues in the CDR3. After removal of 6 bases from V and 5 bases from J, the junction contained 8 bases not matched to a gene. From germline, CDR1 is SGHRS and CDR2 YFSETQ. Here the CDR3 reads CASKTGTAHNEQFF. The CDR3 DNA reads TGCGCCAGCAAGACCGGGACAGCTCACAATGAGCAGTTCTTC.

The rearrangement joins TRBV7-2 to TRBJ2-3; tentative D call: TRBD2 (6 bases). Germline V gene lookup returns CDR1 SGHTA and CDR2 FQGNSA. V gave up 4 bases and J gave up 0 bases, with 14 bases separating them. CDR3 size: 16 residues. This CDR3 reads CASSSRFGGSTDTQYF. CDR3 bases: TGTGCCAGCAGCTCTCGTTTTGGGGGGAGCACAGATACGCAGTATTTT.

This sequence joins TRBV10-1 and TRBJ2-5; unclear D gene. V was pared by 8 bases and J by 1 base, with 11 bases between. Germline loops: CDR1 WNHNN, CDR2 SYGVQD (reference sequence). The CDR3 loop spans 13 amino acids. DNA of the CDR3: TGCGCCAGCTCGGAAAATTCCCAAGAGACCCAGTACTTC. Residues: CASSENSQETQYF.

The chain combines TRBV9 with TRBJ2-1; D call uncertain. CDR1 is SGDLS and CDR2 is YYNGEE in the germline V gene. Trimming removed 0 bases from V and 8 bases from J, with 15 bases in between. CDR3 size: 15 residues. As DNA, the CDR3 is TGTGCCAGCAGCGTAGAGATGGTGGTGGTACATGAGCAGTTCTTC. This translates into CASSVEMVVVHEQFF.

The chain uses TRBV5-4 and TRBJ2-3; 12 positions match TRBD2. With 4 bases clipped from V and 6 bases from J, the junction kept 9 bases outside the gene matches. The germline V gene has CDR1 SGHNT and CDR2 YYREEE (reference sequence). CDR3 length equals 16 residues. CDR3 residues: CASSTLAGGDLDTQYF. The CDR3 coding sequence is TGTGCCAGCAGCACACTAGCGGGGGGAGATTTGGATACGCAGTATTTT.

This rearrangement joins TRBV5-6 to TRBJ1-2; D ambiguous. V dropped 1 base and J dropped 1 base, with 8 bases sitting between them. Germline V lookup: CDR1 SGHDT, CDR2 YYEEEE. The CDR3 has 14 amino acids. CDR3 nucleotides: TGTGCCAGCAGCTTGCCTTACAGTAACTATGGCTACACCTTC. Its translation is CASSLPYSNYGYTF.

The rearrangement uses TRBV7-9 and TRBJ1-6; D may be TRBD1 (6 bases). Trimming removed 7 bases at V and 5 bases at J, with 18 bases between. CDR1 SEHNR and CDR2 FQNEAQ come from the germline V gene (reference sequence). This CDR3 has 16 residues. This CDR3 is CASTQSFRGDNSPLHF. The CDR3 DNA is TGTGCCAGCACGCAAAGCTTCAGGGGTGATAATTCACCCCTCCACTTT. The variable domain in full, with the rest retrieved from reference TRBV7-9 and TRBJ1-6, is DTGVSQNPRHKITKRGQNVTFRCDPISEHNRLYWYRQTLGQGPEFLTYFQNEAQLEKSRLLSDRFSAERPKGSFSTLEIQRTEQGDSAMYLCASTQSFRGDNSPLHFGNGTRLTVT.

The V gene is TRBV5-1, the J gene TRBJ1-4, with 7 bases that match TRBD1. The CDR3 totals 15 residues. Trimming removed 4 bases from V and 5 bases from J; junction bases left unmatched: 8. CDR1 is SGHRS, CDR2 YFSETQ, per germline. This CDR3 reads CASSLGTDLNEKLFF. In DNA form, the CDR3 reads TGCGCCAGCAGCCTTGGGACAGACCTAAATGAAAAACTGTTTTTT.